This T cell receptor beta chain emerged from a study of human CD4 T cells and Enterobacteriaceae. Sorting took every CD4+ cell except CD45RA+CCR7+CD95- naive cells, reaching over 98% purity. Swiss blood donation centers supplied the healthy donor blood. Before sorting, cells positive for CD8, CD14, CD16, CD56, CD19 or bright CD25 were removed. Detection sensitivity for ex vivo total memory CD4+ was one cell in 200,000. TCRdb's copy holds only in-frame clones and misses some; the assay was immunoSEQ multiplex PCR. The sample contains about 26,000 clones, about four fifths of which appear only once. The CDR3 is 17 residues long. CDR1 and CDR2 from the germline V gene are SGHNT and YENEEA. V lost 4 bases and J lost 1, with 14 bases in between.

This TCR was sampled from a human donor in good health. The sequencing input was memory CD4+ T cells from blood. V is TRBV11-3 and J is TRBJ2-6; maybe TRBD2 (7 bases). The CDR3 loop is CASSSGEGESGANVLTF. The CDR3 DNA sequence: TGTGCCAGCAGCTCCGGGGAGGGGGAATCTGGGGCCAACGTCCTGACTTTC.